The clone carrying this T cell receptor beta chain was counted a few times. What it binds is not known. The sample is drawn from a study of human T cells and chemical hapten exposure. Study-wide background: Patches that contained 0.01% DPC were applied to the upper back and read at 6 days.

Notes on the study in general: Expanded TCRs showed more large CDR3 clusters than pre-sensitization or healthy control sets. DPC sensitization left the count of TCRs above 1 in 1000 unchanged.

Germline values: CDR1 SGHAT, CDR2 FQNNGV. The CDR3 consists of 15 residues. The V gene end was trimmed by 5 bases and the J gene end by 3 bases; junction bases not matched to a gene: 8. One entry per CDR3 protein results from TCRdb running MiXCR on the RACE reads. The sample contains 50,000 or so distinct CDR3 sequences, 11% of which appear only once. As to time point: patch test 1, 2 weeks after DPC sensitization. Treatment indicated: therapeutic diphenylcyclopropenone sensitization with weekly scalp DPC. Total RNA was isolated from unfractionated whole blood. Phlebotomy was performed prior to application of every patch test.

The starting material was whole blood, obtained in connection with sensitization to the hapten diphenylcyclopropenone (DPC). V is TRBV11-2 and J is TRBJ2-5; 8 bases match TRBD2. The receptor comes from a woman in her thirties or forties with alopecia areata. Some clones in this sample may be carry-over from other donors' samples. The CDR3 DNA is TGTGCCAGCAGCCGCGGGACTAGTGGAAAAGAGACCCAGTACTTC. Translating gives CASSRGTSGKETQYF.